The 6 T cell receptor beta chains below come from one sample, sequenced in a study of tumor-infiltrating lymphocytes in primary liver carcinoma. The researchers obtained blood RNA from unsorted whole blood and also extracted germline DNA. The authors made TCR beta cDNA from roughly 480 ng total RNA with a constant-region primer. Three nested multiplex PCR rounds, a slightly modified ARM-PCR, produced the libraries for TCR beta. A C-beta reverse primer was combined with TRBV1-TRBV30 forward primers in the first two PCR rounds, and each round had 10 cycles. In TCRdb, the multiplex PCR reads were re-called with MiXCR into one record per CDR3 protein. Among 300,000 to 350,000 distinct CDR3 sequences listed, less than 75% were seen once. Sequences were obtained from peripheral blood. The source of these receptors is a middle-aged man with primary liver carcinoma and hepatitis B virus infection.

In the case of this clonotype: The germline gene is not matched at one end of the junction; a read error may be the cause. The chain recombines TRBV11-2 with TRBJ2-7, with D unresolved. The CDR3 is made up of 15 amino acids. CDR1 and CDR2 (germline): SGHAT, FQNNGV. CDR3 DNA sequence: TGTGCCAGGAGCTCTGCCGAGACACATGTTCTTGGGCAGTACTTC. Translation: CARSSAETHVLGQYF.

As for this clonotype: A much bigger clone sits one base away, suggesting this may be a read error. V and J are TRBV6-1 and TRBJ2-3; 11 bases match TRBD2. The germline gives CDR1 MNHNS, CDR2 SASEGT. J was trimmed by 0 bases and V by 5 bases; bases with no gene match: 7. The CDR3 loop spans 17 amino acids. CDR3 protein: CASSRLAGGSSTDTQYF. The CDR3 DNA follows: TGTGCCAGCAGTAGGCTAGCGGGAGGATCTAGCACAGATACGCAGTATTTT.

Worth noting for this clonotype: One end of the junction varies from germline; a read error may be responsible. V is TRBV28 and J is TRBJ1-5; D is possibly TRBD1 (5 bases). Germline V CDR1 and CDR2: MDHEN, SYDVKM. The CDR3 is made up of 13 amino acids. In DNA form, the CDR3 reads TGTGCTAGCAGCAGAGACAGCAATGAGCCCCAGCATTTT. Its protein product is CASSRDSNEPQHF.

Points on this clonotype: Just one base apart from a much larger clone, this may be a read error. The genes are TRBV6-6 and TRBJ2-3, with D uncertain. This CDR3 has 16 residues. Germline V lookup: CDR1 MNHNY, CDR2 SVGAGI (reference sequence). CDR3 residues: CASSGRSDPNTDTQNF. The DNA of the CDR3 is TGTGCCAGCAGCGGTCGCTCAGACCCCAACACAGATACGCAGAATTTT.

J is TRBJ1-4 and V is TRBV18, with 12 bases matching TRBD1. Trimming removed 3 bases from V and 7 bases from J; junction bases left unmatched: 3. The CDR3 totals 15 residues. Germline-derived CDR1 and CDR2 are KGHSH and LQKENI. As DNA, the CDR3 is TGTGCCAGCTCACCGGGGACAGGGGGCCTTGAAAAACTGTTTTTT. Protein sequence: CASSPGTGGLEKLFF. Full variable domain (outside the CDR3, taken from reference TRBV18 and TRBJ1-4): NAGVMQNPRHLVRRRGQEARLRCSPMKGHSHVYWYRQLPEEGLKFMVYLQKENIIDESGMPKERFSAEFPKEGPSILRIQQVVRGDSAAYFCASSPGTGGLEKLFFGSGTQLSVL.

About this clonotype itself: A much larger clone sits a single nucleotide away, making a read error possible. V usage is TRBV4-1 and J usage is TRBJ1-2; the D is unclear. This CDR3 has 14 amino acids. V dropped 3 bases and J dropped 4 bases, with 12 bases sitting between them. CDR1 MGHRA and CDR2 YSYEKL come from the germline V gene. CDR3 bases: TGCGCCAGCAGCCACGGAGGTCGGAGCTATGGCTACACCTTC. Its translation is CASSHGGRSYGYTF.